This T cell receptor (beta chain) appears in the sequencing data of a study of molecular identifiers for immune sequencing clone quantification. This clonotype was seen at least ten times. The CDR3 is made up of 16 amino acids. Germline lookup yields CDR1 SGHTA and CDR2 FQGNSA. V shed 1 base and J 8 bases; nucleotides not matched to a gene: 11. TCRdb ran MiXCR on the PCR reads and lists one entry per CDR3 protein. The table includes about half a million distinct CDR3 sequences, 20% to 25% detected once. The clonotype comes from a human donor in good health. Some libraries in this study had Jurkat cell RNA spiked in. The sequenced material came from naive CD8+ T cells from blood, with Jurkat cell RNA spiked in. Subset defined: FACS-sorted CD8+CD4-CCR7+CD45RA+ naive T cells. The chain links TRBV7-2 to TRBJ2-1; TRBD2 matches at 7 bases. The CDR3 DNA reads TGTGCCAGCAGCTTAGGAGGACTAGTTCATCGGGATGAGCAGTTCTTC. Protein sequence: CASSLGGLVHRDEQFF. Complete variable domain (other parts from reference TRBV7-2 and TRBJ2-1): GAGVSQSPSNKVTEKGKDVELRCDPISGHTALYWYRQSLGQGLEFLIYFQGNSAPDKSGLPSDRFSAERTGGSVSTLTIQRTQQEDSAVYLCASSLGGLVHRDEQFFGPGTRLTVL.